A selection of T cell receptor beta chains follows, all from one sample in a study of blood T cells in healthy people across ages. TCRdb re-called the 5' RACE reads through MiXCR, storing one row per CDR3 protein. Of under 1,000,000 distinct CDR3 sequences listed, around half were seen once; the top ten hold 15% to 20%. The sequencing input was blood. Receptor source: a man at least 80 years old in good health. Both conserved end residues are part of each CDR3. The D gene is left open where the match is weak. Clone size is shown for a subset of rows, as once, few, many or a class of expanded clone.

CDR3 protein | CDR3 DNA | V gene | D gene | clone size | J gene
CASSLGGARSATQYF | TGTGCCAGCAGCTTAGGGGGGGCCCGGTCGGCGACCCAGTACTTC | TRBV7-2 | NA | NA | TRBJ2-5
CASSPRTSGKYEQYF | TGTGCCAGCAGCCCTCGGACTAGCGGGAAATACGAGCAGTACTTC | TRBV7-9 | TRBD2 | NA | TRBJ2-7
CASSQDVGSEKTVF | TGCGCCAGCAGCCAAGATGTGGGGAGCGAAAAAACTGTTTTT | TRBV4-3 | NA | NA | TRBJ1-4
CASSFDRPTNEKLFF | TGTGCCAGCAGTTTTGACAGACCTACTAATGAAAAACTGTTTTTT | TRBV12-3/TRBV12-4 | NA | NA | TRBJ1-4
CASSKDSLSYNEQFF | TGCGCCAGCAGCAAGGACAGCCTCTCCTACAATGAGCAGTTCTTC | TRBV5-1 | NA | NA | TRBJ2-1
CASSPTGLSTDPQYF | TGTGCCAGCAGTCCCACTGGCCTGTCCACAGATCCGCAGTATTTT | TRBV7-2 | NA | NA | TRBJ2-3
CSVEAQTSYNEQFF | TGCAGCGTTGAAGCACAGACCTCCTACAATGAGCAGTTCTTC | TRBV29-1 | NA | few | TRBJ2-1
CASKGAEVQETQYF | TGTGCCAGCAAGGGGGCCGAAGTACAAGAGACCCAGTACTTC | TRBV7-2 | TRBD1 | NA | TRBJ2-5
CAWSKKTYEQYF | TGTGCCTGGAGTAAAAAAACCTACGAGCAGTACTTC | TRBV30 | NA | NA | TRBJ2-7
CANSRTSGNYEQYF | TGTGCCAACAGCCGTACTAGCGGGAATTACGAGCAGTACTTC | TRBV3-1 | TRBD2 | NA | TRBJ2-7
CASSPGGWSGANVLTF | TGTGCCAGCTCACCAGGAGGATGGTCTGGGGCCAACGTCCTGACTTTC | TRBV18 | NA | NA | TRBJ2-6
CASSVGAGGDYEQYF | TGTGCCAGCAGCGTAGGGGCGGGGGGCGACTACGAGCAGTACTTC | TRBV9 | TRBD2 | NA | TRBJ2-7
CATRGAGNTEAFF | TGTGCCACCCGTGGGGCTGGGAACACTGAAGCTTTCTTT | TRBV15 | NA | NA | TRBJ1-1
CASSPGLAIGAGETQYF | TGTGCCAGCAGCCCCGGACTAGCCATAGGGGCGGGGGAGACCCAGTACTTC | TRBV2 | TRBD2 | NA | TRBJ2-5
CASTSDFYTEAFF | TGTGCCAGTACCTCGGACTTTTACACTGAAGCTTTCTTT | TRBV19 | NA | NA | TRBJ1-1
CASSLQGTGELFF | TGTGCCAGCAGCTTACAGGGCACCGGGGAGCTGTTTTTT | TRBV6-5 | NA | many | TRBJ2-2
CATSRDSMVGELFF | TGTGCCACCAGCAGAGATTCCATGGTCGGGGAGCTGTTTTTT | TRBV15 | NA | NA | TRBJ2-2
CASSSILGRWDTQYF | TGTGCCAGCAGCTCAATACTCGGACGCTGGGATACGCAGTATTTT | TRBV12-3/TRBV12-4 | NA | NA | TRBJ2-3
CASSLPGQEDYGYTF | TGCGCCAGCAGCTTGCCGGGACAGGAGGACTATGGCTACACCTTC | TRBV5-1 | TRBD1 | NA | TRBJ1-2
CASSKGDRAGTEAFF | TGCGCCAGCAGCAAGGGGGACAGGGCGGGCACTGAAGCTTTCTTT | TRBV5-1 | TRBD1 | NA | TRBJ1-1
CASSVDWYEQFF | TGTGCCAGCAGCGTTGACTGGTATGAGCAGTTCTTC | TRBV7-9 | NA | NA | TRBJ2-1
CASSEALLASPPYEQYF | TGTGCCAGCAGTGAAGCGCTTCTGGCTAGCCCTCCCTACGAGCAGTACTTC | TRBV6-1 | NA | few | TRBJ2-7
CASSLGPGEGNEQFF | TGCGCCAGCAGCTTGGGCCCAGGGGAGGGCAATGAGCAGTTCTTC | TRBV5-1 | NA | NA | TRBJ2-1
CASSPRTGGVYNEQYF | TGTGCCAGCAGCCCCCGGACAGGGGGGGTCTACAATGAGCAGTACTTC | TRBV7-9 | TRBD1 | NA | TRBJ2-7
CSASTGSIAETQYF | TGCAGTGCTAGTACCGGGAGTATAGCTGAGACCCAGTACTTC | TRBV20-1 | NA | many | TRBJ2-5
CASSPMVLEAFF | TGTGCCAGCAGTCCTATGGTCCTTGAAGCTTTCTTT | TRBV12-3/TRBV12-4 | NA | NA | TRBJ1-1
CASVTSGGTQFF | TGTGCCAGCGTTACTAGCGGGGGGACCCAGTTCTTC | TRBV6-5 | TRBD2 | few | TRBJ2-1
CSVVVGGSQDTQYF | TGCAGCGTTGTCGTGGGAGGGAGTCAAGATACGCAGTATTTT | TRBV29-1 | TRBD2 | few | TRBJ2-3
CASSFSIYSGDGYTF | TGTGCCAGCAGTTTCAGTATTTACAGCGGCGATGGCTACACCTTC | TRBV12-3/TRBV12-4 | NA | NA | TRBJ1-2
CASSFRTGGGDTQYF | TGCGCCAGCAGCTTCAGGACAGGGGGCGGCGATACGCAGTATTTT | TRBV5-1 | TRBD1 | few | TRBJ2-3
CASSYYLGQGQETQYF | TGTGCCAGCAGCTACTACCTCGGACAGGGGCAAGAGACCCAGTACTTC | TRBV7-9 | TRBD1 | few | TRBJ2-5
CSALRDKYQETQYF | TGCAGTGCTCTCAGAGATAAGTACCAAGAGACCCAGTACTTC | TRBV20-1 | NA | NA | TRBJ2-5
CASSAGTGREQYF | TGTGCCAGCAGTGCCGGGACAGGGAGGGAGCAGTACTTC | TRBV12-3/TRBV12-4 | TRBD1 | few | TRBJ2-5
CSASAQNHEQYF | TGCAGTGCTAGTGCACAGAACCACGAGCAGTACTTC | TRBV20-1 | NA | many | TRBJ2-7
CASSSPGDGKTPLHF | TGTGCCAGCAGTTCGCCAGGGGACGGAAAAACACCCCTCCACTTT | TRBV12-3/TRBV12-4 | NA | few | TRBJ1-6
CASSAGTGFEQYF | TGTGCCAGCAGCGCCGGGACAGGGTTCGAGCAGTACTTC | TRBV2 | TRBD1 | NA | TRBJ2-7
CASTPASDPTDTQYF | TGTGCCAGCACCCCCGCTAGCGACCCCACAGATACGCAGTATTTT | TRBV28 | NA | NA | TRBJ2-3
CASTSQAQGATQYF | TGCGCCAGCACTTCTCAAGCACAGGGCGCTACGCAGTATTTT | TRBV5-1 | NA | few | TRBJ2-3